These 20 T cell receptor beta chains originate from one sample sequenced in a study of blood T cells in healthy people across ages. The second PCR ran 7 to 11 cycles with a sample-barcoded 5' primer and J-beta primers. TCRdb passed the 5' RACE reads through MiXCR, listing each CDR3 protein once. Among 1.5 million to 2 million distinct CDR3 sequences, about 50% were seen once, and the ten largest hold approximately 2%. The specimen was blood. The origin of the receptors is a woman aged 40 to 50 in good health.

The V gene is TRBV7-2, the J gene TRBJ2-5; TRBD1 or TRBD2 may be the D gene (5 bases each). The CDR3 runs to 14 residues. V lost 5 bases and J 7 bases, leaving 17 bases between the germline ends. The germline gives CDR1 SGHTA, CDR2 FQGNSA. The CDR3 loop is CASSGRGDLVTQYF. The DNA of the CDR3 is TGTGCCAGCAGCGGAAGGGGAGATTTGGTGACCCAGTACTTC.

The chain is built from TRBV7-9 and TRBJ1-1; D unclear. There are 18 residues in the CDR3. Germline CDR1 and CDR2: SEHNR and FQNEAQ (reference sequence). The V gene lost 1 base and the J gene lost 0 bases, with 18 bases spanning the gap. CDR3 protein: CASSLVVLRQPMNTEAFF. The DNA of the CDR3 is TGTGCCAGCAGCTTAGTCGTCTTAAGACAACCCATGAACACTGAAGCTTTCTTT.

CDR3 nucleotides: TGTGCCAGCAGCTCCGGGGCGGGAGATAATTCACCCCTCCACTTT. Translated, it gives CASSSGAGDNSPLHF. The V call is TRBV12-3 or TRBV12-4, the J call TRBJ1-6; possibly TRBD1 for D (5 bases). The CDR3 contains 15 residues. V dropped 6 bases and J dropped 5 bases, with 14 bases sitting between them.

The V gene is TRBV20-1, the J gene TRBJ2-3, with D possibly matching TRBD1 (6 bases). Germline V gene lookup returns CDR1 DFQATT and CDR2 SNEGSKA (reference sequence). The CDR3 runs 14 residues. Deletions cut 3 bases from V and 1 base from J, with 11 bases between. The CDR3 DNA is TGCAGTGCTAGTGGGAACAGGGGCACAGATACGCAGTATTTT. This sequence encodes CSASGNRGTDTQYF.

This clonotype turned up a few times. The J gene is TRBJ1-1, the V gene TRBV12-3 or TRBV12-4; TRBD1 matches at 9 bases. V lost 8 bases, J lost 4 bases, and 2 bases stayed unmatched. The CDR3 runs 12 residues. The CDR3 nucleotides are TGTGCCAGCCTACAGGGGGCCACTGAAGCTTTCTTT. Protein sequence: CASLQGATEAFF.

The genes are TRBV7-2 and TRBJ1-6; tentative D call: TRBD1 (5 bases). V lost 5 bases and J lost 0, with 8 bases in between. Looked up from germline, CDR1 is SGHTA and CDR2 is FQGNSA. This CDR3 spans 15 amino acids. Written as DNA, the CDR3 is TGTGCCAGCAGCATCGACAGCTCCTATAATTCACCCCTCCACTTT. Encoded protein: CASSIDSSYNSPLHF. Filled out from reference TRBV7-2 and TRBJ1-6, the complete variable domain reads GAGVSQSPSNKVTEKGKDVELRCDPISGHTALYWYRQSLGQGLEFLIYFQGNSAPDKSGLPSDRFSAERTGGSVSTLTIQRTQQEDSAVYLCASSIDSSYNSPLHFGNGTRLTVT.

V and J are TRBV7-9 and TRBJ2-3; no firm D call. V was clipped by 7 bases and J by 3 bases, with 8 bases between them. Germline V gene lookup returns CDR1 SEHNR and CDR2 FQNEAQ (reference sequence). There are 12 residues in the CDR3. The CDR3 loop reads CASTSWTDTQYF. The CDR3 DNA reads as TGTGCCAGCACCTCTTGGACAGATACGCAGTATTTT.

CDR3 protein: CASRYGQGSVYGYTF. The CDR3, as DNA: TGTGCCAGCAGATACGGACAGGGGAGTGTGTATGGCTACACCTTC. The chain links TRBV28 to TRBJ1-2; the match to TRBD1 covers 9 bases. Germline V gene sequence: CDR1 MDHEN, CDR2 SYDVKM. V was pared by 6 bases and J by 5 bases, with 10 bases of the junction left unmatched. The CDR3 consists of 15 residues.

This clonotype came up a few times. The CDR3 reads CSVRLLFQETQYF. As DNA, the CDR3 is TGCAGCGTAAGACTCCTATTCCAAGAGACCCAGTACTTC. The rearrangement links TRBV29-1 to TRBJ2-5; D is ambiguous. Germline CDR1 and CDR2: SQVTM and ANQGSEA. Trimming cost V 6 bases and J 1 base, with 12 bases left between them. The CDR3 spans 13 residues.

The CDR3 sequence is CSVELGGPYNEQFF. CDR3 coding DNA: TGCAGCGTTGAATTAGGGGGGCCTTACAATGAGCAGTTCTTC. The gene calls are TRBV29-1 and TRBJ2-1; possibly TRBD1 or TRBD2 for D (6 bases each). Germline CDR1 SQVTM, CDR2 ANQGSEA. The V end lost 2 bases, the J end lost 4 bases, and 12 bases lay between the germline ends. The CDR3 extends over 14 amino acids.

Notes on this clonotype: The junction differs from germline at one of its ends, possibly a read error. The chain couples TRBV4-3 to TRBJ1-6, with D possibly TRBD1 on 5 matching bases. Looked up from germline, CDR1 is LGHNA and CDR2 is YSLEER. The CDR3 sequence is 15 residues long. The CDR3 protein is CASSRARDVNSPPHF. The CDR3, as DNA: TGCGCCAGCAGCCGAGCCCGGGACGTTAATTCACCCCCCCACTTT.

This clonotype has a single count. Here the CDR3 reads CASSYGTGYDEQYF. In DNA form, the CDR3 reads TGTGCCAGCAGTTACGGGACAGGGTACGACGAGCAGTACTTC. V is TRBV6-5 and J is TRBJ2-7; 9 bases fit TRBD1. The CDR3 sequence is 14 residues long. V lost 2 bases to trimming and J lost 5 bases; unmatched junction nucleotides: 4. Germline loops: CDR1 MNHEY, CDR2 SVGAGI.

The chain employs TRBV5-1 and TRBJ1-2; D ambiguous. Trimming took off 3 bases at V and 8 bases at J, with 11 bases between the two ends. The CDR3 consists of 12 residues. Germline V gene sequence: CDR1 SGHRS, CDR2 YFSETQ. This chain's CDR3 is CASSSGMPGYTF. The CDR3 DNA is TGCGCCAGCAGCTCCGGGATGCCGGGCTACACCTTC.

The chain carries TRBV9 and TRBJ2-1, with TRBD1 matching 10 bases. The CDR3 spans 13 residues. The V gene's germline CDR1 is SGDLS and CDR2 YYNGEE. J lost 7 bases, V lost 9 bases, and 7 bases had no gene match. The CDR3 coding sequence is TGTGCCACAGGGACAGGGGAAAGAAATGAGCAGTTCTTC. It codes for CATGTGERNEQFF. The complete variable domain, with remaining parts taken from reference TRBV9 and TRBJ2-1, reads DSGVTQTPKHLITATGQRVTLRCSPRSGDLSVYWYQQSLDQGLQFLIQYYNGEERAKGNILERFSAQQFPDLHSELNLSSLELGDSALYFCATGTGERNEQFFGPGTRLTVL.

The chain is built from TRBV2 and TRBJ1-4, with D maybe TRBD1 (6 bases). V lost 0 bases to trimming and J lost 5 bases, with 10 bases between them. CDR1 is SNHLY, CDR2 FYNNEI, per germline. The length of the CDR3 is 15 residues. The chain's CDR3 is CASSEATGYNEKLFF. DNA for the CDR3: TGTGCCAGCAGTGAAGCTACAGGGTACAATGAAAAACTGTTTTTT.

The chain is built from TRBV7-9 and TRBJ1-5; 9 nucleotides agree with TRBD1. This CDR3 has 16 residues. Germline V gene sequence: CDR1 SEHNR, CDR2 FQNEAQ (reference sequence). V was pared by 5 bases and J by 9 bases, with 14 bases of the junction left unmatched. CDR3 region: CASSREPGQGAAPQHF. In nucleotides, the CDR3 is TGTGCCAGCAGCAGAGAACCGGGACAGGGTGCAGCGCCCCAGCATTTT.

This sequence joins TRBV18 and TRBJ2-1, with TRBD2 matching 8 bases. V lost 0 bases, J lost 10 bases, and 17 bases stayed unmatched. Germline V lookup: CDR1 KGHSH, CDR2 LQKENI. The CDR3 spans 18 residues. The CDR3 reads CASSPPGVSSGGSGEQFF. The CDR3 region has the DNA TGTGCCAGCTCACCACCGGGGGTCTCCAGCGGGGGTTCAGGGGAGCAGTTCTTC.

Only a few counts were recorded for this clonotype. The rearrangement uses TRBV11-1 and TRBJ2-1; D is possibly TRBD1 or TRBD2 (5 bases each). The CDR3 spans 16 residues. Trimming left V 5 bases short and J 6 bases short, with 20 bases between. Per the germline V gene, CDR1 is SGHAT and CDR2 is FQDESV (reference sequence). The CDR3: CASSLYRGRQGNEQFF. CDR3 DNA sequence: TGTGCCAGCAGCCTCTACCGGGGCAGACAAGGCAATGAGCAGTTCTTC.

This clonotype occurred a few times. V usage is TRBV7-6 and J usage is TRBJ2-3; no firm D call. Trimming cost V 1 base and J 2 bases, with 19 bases left between them. The CDR3 runs 18 residues. CDR1 is SGHVS and CDR2 is FNYEAQ in the germline V gene. The CDR3, as DNA: TGTGCCAGCAGCTTAGATAGGAGAGGCGAAACCTACACAGATACGCAGTATTTT. The encoded protein is CASSLDRRGETYTDTQYF.

The chain uses TRBV5-4 and TRBJ2-3; maybe TRBD1 (5 bases). From germline, CDR1 is SGHNT and CDR2 YYREEE (reference sequence). V shed 1 base and J shed 0 bases, with 12 bases lying between them. This CDR3 contains 16 residues. CDR3 DNA sequence: TGTGCCAGCAGCTTGATCATGAGACAGAGCACAGATACGCAGTATTTT. It specifies CASSLIMRQSTDTQYF.